These 10 T cell receptor beta chains were sequenced from one sample in a study of CD8 T cells in ankylosing spondylitis. TCRdb ran MiXCR on the 5' RACE reads and lists one entry per CDR3 protein. The sample has approximately 220,000 distinct CDR3 sequences; about 17% are singletons. General study findings and limits: One TCR beta motif, made up of under ten highly homologous variants, appeared characteristic of ankylosing spondylitis blood.

No cognate antigen is known for these TCRs. The sample consisted of blood, either unsorted or a sorted T cell fraction (not recorded which). The receptors derive from a male donor with ankylosing spondylitis.

The chain carries TRBV12-3 or TRBV12-4 and TRBJ1-1, with a possible D match to TRBD1 (6 bases). V was clipped by 4 bases and J by 1 base, with 7 bases between them. The CDR3 is 13 residues long. The chain's CDR3 is CASSSDRNTEAFF. The CDR3 nucleotides read TGTGCCAGCAGTTCGGACAGGAACACTGAAGCTTTCTTT.

This clonotype was detected a few times. The chain is built from TRBV4-1 and TRBJ2-2; TRBD2 aligns across 9 bases. V was pared by 1 base and J by 4 bases, with 13 bases of the junction left unmatched. This CDR3 comprises 19 residues. Germline values: CDR1 MGHRA, CDR2 YSYEKL. CDR3 DNA: TGCGCCAGCAGCCAAGGAGATGCAGCGGGGGGCCCGGGCACCGGGGAGCTGTTTTTT. Translation gives CASSQGDAAGGPGTGELFF.

V is TRBV12-3 or TRBV12-4 and J is TRBJ1-4; D unresolved. V was shortened by 3 bases and J by 0 bases, with 14 bases between the two germline ends. This CDR3 is built from 17 residues. CDR3 in amino acids: CASSFAELLATNEKLFF. CDR3 coding DNA: TGTGCCAGCAGTTTCGCCGAGTTACTTGCAACTAATGAAAAACTGTTTTTT.

This rearrangement joins TRBV24-1 to TRBJ2-3; D is unclear. This CDR3 region has 15 residues. The germline gives CDR1 KGHDR, CDR2 SFDVKD. The V gene lost 4 bases and the J gene lost 2 bases, with 12 bases spanning the gap. Here the CDR3 reads CATSENNGPTDTQYF. The CDR3, as DNA: TGTGCCACCAGTGAGAATAACGGCCCCACAGATACGCAGTATTTT.

At least ten counts were recorded for this clonotype. The rearrangement links TRBV12-3 or TRBV12-4 to TRBJ2-3; 8 bases are a match to TRBD1. There are 17 residues in the CDR3. With V trimmed by 3 bases and J by 0 bases, 8 bases remained unmatched. The CDR3 nucleotides read TGTGCCAGCAGTTTCCCGACAGGGGCGGGAAGCACAGATACGCAGTATTTT. Encoded protein: CASSFPTGAGSTDTQYF.

The CDR3 DNA is TGCGCCAGCAGCTTGAGACAGCGCGGGGAGCTGTTTTTT. Protein sequence: CASSLRQRGELFF. The V gene is TRBV5-1, the J gene TRBJ2-2, with TRBD1 as a possible D gene (5 bases). Germline-derived CDR1 and CDR2 are SGHRS and YFSETQ. The V and J ends lost 1 base and 7 bases respectively, with 8 bases between them. CDR3 size: 13 residues.

The chain has TRBV4-3 and TRBJ2-3; possible D gene TRBD1, 6 bases. The germline V and J ends were trimmed by 1 base and 2 bases, with 22 bases remaining between them. Germline V gives CDR1 LGHNA, CDR2 YSLEER. This CDR3 is 19 amino acids long. CDR3 sequence: CASSQVFSADSLFTDTQYF. Written as DNA, the CDR3 is TGCGCCAGCAGCCAAGTCTTCTCTGCGGACAGCTTATTCACAGATACGCAGTATTTT.

CDR3 in amino acids: CASSHELGSSYNEQFF. The CDR3 region has the DNA TGTGCCAGCAGTCATGAACTAGGATCGTCCTACAATGAGCAGTTCTTC. The chain carries TRBV12-3 or TRBV12-4 and TRBJ2-1; D possibly corresponds to TRBD2 (5 bases). The length of the CDR3 is 16 residues. V gave up 5 bases and J gave up 1 base, with 15 bases separating them.

DNA of the CDR3: TGTGCCAGCAGCGTTAAACCATCCGAAACTAACTATGGCTACACCTTC. This encodes CASSVKPSETNYGYTF. The chain joins TRBV9 to TRBJ1-2; D is ambiguous. The V end was cut by 2 bases, the J end by 0 bases, with 14 bases between. Germline lookup yields CDR1 SGDLS and CDR2 YYNGEE. This CDR3 region has 16 residues.

This chain links TRBV6-2 or TRBV6-3 with TRBJ2-7, with D tentatively TRBD2 (5 bases). This CDR3 region has 16 residues. The V and J ends lost 8 bases and 0 bases respectively, with 20 bases between them. Germline CDR1 reads MNHEY; CDR2 reads SVGEGT. The CDR3 sequence is CASSSQVASNSYEQYF. For the CDR3, the DNA is TGTGCCAGCTCGTCGCAGGTTGCTAGCAACTCCTACGAGCAGTACTTC.